The 5 T cell receptor beta chains below come from one sample, sequenced in a study of cytomegalovirus exposure and HLA in healthy donors. 60 Vbeta and 13 Jbeta primers were used in PCR. Repertoires were generated with immunoSEQ multiplex PCR, while TCRdb's copy carries only in-frame clones and drops some. Among approximately 82,000 clones listed, 10% were seen once. Sequencing was performed on PBMCs. All receptors come from a man in his fifties or sixties in good health and CMV-seropositive.

This chain connects TRBV11-2 to TRBJ1-4; possible D gene TRBD1, 6 bases. V gave up 1 base and J gave up 7 bases, with 13 bases separating them. The CDR3 extends over 15 amino acids. CDR1 SGHAT and CDR2 FQNNGV come from the germline V gene. The CDR3 region has the DNA TGTGCCAGCAGCTTAGGGCCAGGGGCCTTTGAAAAACTGTTTTTT. Translating it yields CASSLGPGAFEKLFF.

This clone turned up a few times. A read error is likely, as this CDR3 ends without the conserved phenylalanine or tryptophan. No DNA is shown, since the ends of the CDR3 on it are uncertain; the CDR3 is the one TCRdb lists. The CDR3 loop is CASSYGGTPDTKYL. The gene calls are TRBV6-5 and TRBJ2-3; TRBD2, the table's D call, lacks a check against the DNA. CDR1 MNHEY and CDR2 SVGAGI come from the germline V gene. The CDR3 length equals 14 residues, ends included.

This clone has only a few counts. The gene calls are TRBV10-2 and TRBJ2-5, with D perhaps matching TRBD1 (5 bases). V was shortened by 4 bases and J by 2 bases, with 8 bases between the two germline ends. The CDR3 contains 13 residues. Germline V gene lookup returns CDR1 WSHSY and CDR2 SAAADI. CDR3 protein: CASSGQIQETQYF. The CDR3 DNA sequence: TGCGCCAGCAGTGGACAGATTCAAGAGACCCAGTACTTC.

This clone was detected a few times. The chain joins TRBV5-4 to TRBJ1-1; 9 positions match TRBD1. This CDR3 is 17 amino acids long. Trimming removed 5 bases from V and 1 base from J; junction bases left unmatched: 12. In germline, CDR1 is SGHNT, CDR2 YYREEE (reference sequence). The CDR3 sequence: CASSTTGGSKWNTEAFF. The CDR3 region has the DNA TGTGCCAGCAGTACTACAGGGGGCTCCAAGTGGAACACTGAAGCTTTCTTT.

This clone was seen only a few times. The chain has TRBV10-3 and TRBJ2-1, with unresolved D. This CDR3 is 14 amino acids long. Trimming removed 8 bases at V and 3 bases at J, with 14 bases between. Looked up from germline, CDR1 is ENHRY and CDR2 is SYGVKD. DNA for the CDR3: TGTGCCATCGGTATGACTTTTTACTACAATGAGCAGTTCTTC. It translates to CAIGMTFYYNEQFF.